Listed below are T cell receptor beta chains from one sample, sequenced in a study of CD8 T cells in Susac syndrome. TCRdb ran MiXCR on the immunoSEQ multiplex PCR reads and lists one entry per CDR3 protein. The table lists 300,000 or so distinct CDR3 sequences, about 90% of them singletons. The sample was CD4+ T cells from PBMCs. These receptors originate from a human donor with multiple sclerosis. Both conserved end residues are part of each CDR3. The D gene is left open where the match is weak. Clone size is stated in some rows and not others, as once, few, many or a class when expanded.

>TRBV9|few|TRBD2|TRBJ2-7|14
TGTGCCAGCAGCGTGTCTAGCGGAACCTACGAGCAGTACTTC
CASSVSSGTYEQYF
>TRBV10-3|-|TRBD1|TRBJ1-5|15
TGTGCCATCAGTGGGGCCGGGACAGGGGATCAGCCCCAGCATTTT
CAISGAGTGDQPQHF
>TRBV6-2/TRBV6-3|-|-|TRBJ1-4|16
TGTGCCAGCAGTTTACCAACAGGAGGAACTAATGAAAAACTGTTTTTT
CASSLPTGGTNEKLFF
>TRBV14|-|-|TRBJ2-7|15
TGTGCCAGCAGCCAAGCCGGAGGGCACCCCTACGAGCAGTACTTC
CASSQAGGHPYEQYF
>TRBV6-2/TRBV6-3|once|TRBD2|TRBJ2-7|16
TGTGCCAGCAGTTACGGGAGCGGGAGGCTCCCCTACGAGCAGTACTTC
CASSYGSGRLPYEQYF
>TRBV6-2/TRBV6-3|once|TRBD1|TRBJ2-5|15
TGTGCCAGCAGTTACCCCACAGGGGGCAGGGAGACCCAGTACTTC
CASSYPTGGRETQYF
>TRBV30|-|-|TRBJ1-1|13
TGTGCCTGGAGTTCACAGCTGAACACTGAAGCTTTCTTT
CAWSSQLNTEAFF
>TRBV20-1|-|-|TRBJ2-7|15
TGCAGTGCTAGAGATCCAGGAGTGCGACCCTACGAGCAGTACTTC
CSARDPGVRPYEQYF
>TRBV27|-|-|TRBJ1-1|14
TGTGCCAGCAGTTTGTCGGTTTTGAACACTGAAGCTTTCTTT
CASSLSVLNTEAFF
>TRBV30|-|-|TRBJ2-5|15
TGTGCCTTACAACGGGCCGACCAGTACCAAGAGACCCAGTACTTC
CALQRADQYQETQYF
>TRBV12-3/TRBV12-4|-|-|TRBJ2-2|13
TGTGCCAGCACACCGATGTACACCGGGGAGCTGTTTTTT
CASTPMYTGELFF
>TRBV6-5|-|-|TRBJ2-7|16
TGTGCCAGCAGTTACGATAATTCAAGGTTGGGGCTCGAGCAGTACTTC
CASSYDNSRLGLEQYF
>TRBV29-1|-|-|TRBJ2-1|12
TGCAGCGTTGGCCCCGCTAGCAATGAGCAGTTCTTC
CSVGPASNEQFF
>TRBV30|-|-|TRBJ1-1|14
TGTGCCTGGACCACTGGGGCGCTGCGCACTGAAGCTTTCTTT
CAWTTGALRTEAFF
>TRBV7-2|-|-|TRBJ2-5|14
TGTGCCAGCAGCTTCAACGGGGTACAAGAGACCCAGTACTTC
CASSFNGVQETQYF
>TRBV9|-|TRBD2|TRBJ2-3|14
TGTGCCAGCAGCGTTAGCGGGGGAGCAGATACGCAGTATTTT
CASSVSGGADTQYF
>TRBV4-1|-|-|TRBJ2-7|16
TGCGCCAGCAGCCTCGTCGGGGGAGGCCTAGGTGACGAGCAGTACTTC
CASSLVGGGLGDEQYF
>TRBV9|-|-|TRBJ2-3|13
TGTGCCAGCAGCGAGAGGGCTGACTATACGCAGTATTTT
CASSERADYTQYF
>TRBV3-1|-|-|TRBJ1-3|16
TGTGCCAGCAGCCAAGAACCGGGCTCGAGTCGAAACACCATATATTTT
CASSQEPGSSRNTIYF
>TRBV12-3/TRBV12-4|once|-|TRBJ2-7|15
TGTGCCAGCAGTTGGGGGACGCCGACCCCTTGGGAGCAGTACTTC
CASSWGTPTPWEQYF